The clone carrying this TCR delta chain was picked up a small number of times. Its antigen is not known. A far larger clone is a single base away, which makes a read error likely. Other DNA sequences in this sample translate to the same CDR3. Bulk repertoires came from Vgamma9/Vdelta2+ or Vdelta2-negative gammadelta T cells flow-sorted from PBMC. The sample belongs to a study of γδ T cells in repeated Plasmodium falciparum infection. Study in general: Malaria-naive adults were infected with P. falciparum NF54 four times over roughly 640 days. Whole-study findings and limits: Malian children's Vdelta2-negative repertoires appeared more expanded and less diverse than Australians'.

Sequencing covered both gamma and delta TCR chains per sample. TCRdb called clones from the multiplex PCR reads again using CATT. The table shows over 55,000 delta-chain clones, with approximately 1.5% occurring only once. Germline CDR1 and CDR2: TSWWSYY and QGS. The CDR3 consists of 14 residues. This chain joins TRDV1 and TRDJ1, with a tentative D call TRDD3 (5 bases). TCRdb does not report a J gene; here it was assigned by matching the DNA to germline references. The TCR was taken from a pool of human donors (malaria-infected and uninfected, not separated). Material: gamma-delta T cells from blood. The CDR3 coding sequence is TGTGCCCTTGGGATCCTGGGTTGCACCGATAAACTCATCTTT. This translates into CALGILGCTDKLIF.